These 13 T cell receptor beta chains share one sample of origin, sequenced in a study of cytomegalovirus exposure and HLA in healthy donors. The primer mix had 60 Vbeta and 13 Jbeta primers. Profiling relied on immunoSEQ multiplex PCR, and the TCRdb table lists in-frame clones only, not all of them. This table has 150,000 or so clones, approximately 80% appearing once. Sequenced: PBMCs. The source of these receptors is a woman in her 50s in good health and CMV-seropositive.

This chain connects TRBV6-1 to TRBJ1-2, with 8 bases identical to TRBD1. Trimming took 2 bases from V and 3 from J; bases not matched to a gene: 5. This CDR3 contains 15 residues. From germline, CDR1 is MNHNS and CDR2 SASEGT. The CDR3 protein is CASSELPGGYYGYTF. The CDR3 DNA sequence: TGTGCCAGCAGTGAATTGCCAGGGGGCTACTATGGCTACACCTTC.

The chain recombines TRBV19 with TRBJ2-7; 7 bases agree with TRBD1. CDR3 length: 11 residues. Per the germline V gene, CDR1 is LNHDA and CDR2 is SQIVND (reference sequence). Trimming took 10 bases from V and 6 from J; bases not matched to a gene: 6. CDR3 sequence (DNA): TGTGCCACCACGACAGGGTTCGAGCAGTACTTC. Translating gives CATTTGFEQYF.

Worth noting for this clone: Because the CDR3's place on the DNA is in doubt, the DNA is left out and the CDR3 is given as listed by TCRdb. The V call is TRBV21-1, the J call TRBJ1-1; the DNA was not used to check the table's D call, TRBD1. TRBV21-1 is a pseudogene segment. The CDR3 totals 20 residues, both ends included. CDR3 protein: CASSKECLVGRGSMNTEAFF.

The chain recombines TRBV29-1 with TRBJ1-1; the D is unclear. The ends were cut back, 5 bases at V and 7 bases at J, with 11 bases in the middle. In germline, CDR1 is SQVTM, CDR2 ANQGSEA. The CDR3 covers 11 residues. CDR3 nucleotide sequence: TGCAGCGTTTCCAGCGCGGGTGAAGCTTTCTTT. It encodes CSVSSAGEAFF.

The chain has TRBV6-4 and TRBJ1-5; D might be TRBD1 (6 bases). Germline values: CDR1 MRHNA, CDR2 SNTAGT. This CDR3 has 16 residues. The ends were cut back, 8 bases at V and 3 bases at J, with 20 bases in the middle. The CDR3 reads CASYWEGGPLNQPQHF. The CDR3, as DNA: TGTGCCAGCTATTGGGAGGGGGGGCCCCTCAATCAGCCCCAGCATTTT.

The gene calls are TRBV6-6 and TRBJ2-4, with D unclear. Trimming cost V 2 bases and J 0 bases, with 11 bases left between them. The germline gives CDR1 MNHNY, CDR2 SVGAGI (reference sequence). The CDR3 is 16 amino acids. CDR3 sequence: CASSYESTLAKNIQYF. The DNA for the CDR3 is TGTGCCAGCAGTTACGAATCTACTCTAGCCAAAAACATTCAGTACTTC.

The rearrangement uses TRBV9 and TRBJ1-2; D is possibly TRBD1 (6 bases). Trimming pared 0 bases from V and 5 bases from J, leaving 14 bases between. The CDR3 covers 15 residues. Germline-derived CDR1 and CDR2 are SGDLS and YYNGEE. DNA for the CDR3: TGTGCCAGCAGCGTAGGACAGGAGATAAGTTATGGCTACACCTTC. Encoded protein: CASSVGQEISYGYTF.

V usage is TRBV30 and J usage is TRBJ2-7; 8 bases agree with TRBD1. The CDR3 is made up of 17 amino acids. Germline values: CDR1 GTSNPN, CDR2 SVGIG (reference sequence). Trimming cost V 4 bases and J 5 bases; bases outside gene matches: 19. The CDR3 region is CAWNDKIGRQGMNEQYF. CDR3 nucleotide sequence: TGTGCCTGGAACGACAAAATCGGAAGACAGGGGATGAACGAGCAGTACTTC.

This clone turned up a few times. The genes are TRBV4-1 and TRBJ2-3, with 9 nucleotides matching TRBD2. The junction had 5 bases not matched to a gene; V was cut back by 3 bases and J by 1 base. The germline gives CDR1 MGHRA, CDR2 YSYEKL. The CDR3 extends over 16 amino acids. The CDR3 coding sequence is TGCGCCAGCAGCCAGGGACTAGCCTTACGCACAGATACGCAGTATTTT. Translation gives CASSQGLALRTDTQYF.

This clone has only a few counts. The chain couples TRBV10-1 to TRBJ2-3; 11 bases fit TRBD2. After removal of 0 bases from V and 4 bases from J, the junction contained 12 bases not matched to a gene. CDR1 WNHNN and CDR2 SYGVQD come from the germline V gene (reference sequence). There are 19 residues in the CDR3. The CDR3 DNA follows: TGCGCCAGCAGTGAGTCCTCTAGCGGGGGGTCCTTGTCGGCAGATACGCAGTATTTT. As protein: CASSESSSGGSLSADTQYF.

The chain links TRBV30 to TRBJ2-5; the D gene is possibly TRBD1 (5 bases). The J call may be in error: the DNA end matches TRBJ2-7 better. The length of the CDR3 is 12 residues. In germline, CDR1 is GTSNPN, CDR2 SVGIG (reference sequence). The CDR3 coding sequence is TGTGCCTGGAGTGTAGCAGGGTTCGAGCAGTACTTC. Residues: CAWSVAGFEQYF.

The chain links TRBV29-1 to TRBJ1-5; weak D call: TRBD1 (5 bases). The CDR3 is 12 residues long. Germline V lookup: CDR1 SQVTM, CDR2 ANQGSEA. The CDR3 DNA reads as TGCACCGGGCAGACAGACGAACAGCCCCAGCATTTT. It specifies CTGQTDEQPQHF.

The chain combines TRBV7-9 with TRBJ2-3; no clear D. This CDR3 has 15 amino acids. Germline V gene sequence: CDR1 SEHNR, CDR2 FQNEAQ (reference sequence). Between the trimmed V and J ends, which lost 5 bases and 1 base, there was a span of 13 bases. CDR3 residues: CASSPWASRTDTQYF. The CDR3, as DNA: TGTGCCAGCAGCCCCTGGGCCAGTCGCACAGATACGCAGTATTTT. The full variable domain, in which reference TRBV7-9 and TRBJ2-3 provide the parts outside the CDR3, is DTGVSQNPRHKITKRGQNVTFRCDPISEHNRLYWYRQTLGQGPEFLTYFQNEAQLEKSRLLSDRFSAERPKGSFSTLEIQRTEQGDSAMYLCASSPWASRTDTQYFGPGTRLTVL.